These 30 T cell receptor beta chains were sequenced from one sample in a study of cytomegalovirus exposure and HLA in healthy donors. Primers: 60 Vbeta forward and 13 Jbeta reverse. Assay used: immunoSEQ multiplex PCR; TCRdb lists only in-frame clones, some missing. In all, the sample yields 60,000 to 80,000 clones. Sequenced input: PBMCs. These TCRs come from a boy aged 5-17 years in good health and CMV-seronegative.

The rearrangement links TRBV6-1 to TRBJ1-3; TRBD1 matches at 7 bases. This CDR3 has 16 residues. V shed 3 bases and J 0 bases; nucleotides not matched to a gene: 5. Germline V gene sequence: CDR1 MNHNS, CDR2 SASEGT. The CDR3 nucleotides are TGTGCCAGCAGTGAGGAGGGGGCCGGCTCTGGAAACACCATATATTTT. This sequence encodes CASSEEGAGSGNTIYF.

The chain combines TRBV19 with TRBJ2-7, with TRBD2 matching 12 bases. The CDR3 is 18 amino acids. The germline V gene has CDR1 LNHDA and CDR2 SQIVND (reference sequence). V shed 5 bases, J shed 2 bases, and the junction held 13 bases outside the gene matches. The CDR3 is CASSSHPGLAGYTYEQYF. Here the CDR3 DNA reads TGTGCCAGTAGTTCGCATCCGGGACTAGCGGGTTATACCTACGAGCAGTACTTC.

The chain employs TRBV7-6 and TRBJ2-7, with 11 bases matching TRBD1. V was clipped by 0 bases and J by 4 bases; unmatched bases: 2. Germline assignment: CDR1 SGHVS and CDR2 FNYEAQ. The CDR3 length is 15 residues. CDR3 coding DNA: TGTGCCAGCAGCTTAGCCGGGACAGGGGGTTACGAGCAGTACTTC. This encodes CASSLAGTGGYEQYF.

The CDR3 protein is CATETGYIGNTEAFF. The CDR3 DNA reads TGTGCCACCGAAACAGGGTATATTGGGAACACTGAAGCTTTCTTT. The V and J genes are TRBV7-9 and TRBJ1-1, with D possibly being TRBD1 (6 bases). Germline V gene sequence: CDR1 SEHNR, CDR2 FQNEAQ (reference sequence). V dropped 10 bases and J dropped 1 base, with 19 bases sitting between them. The CDR3 length is 15 residues.

The chain uses TRBV14 and TRBJ1-1; D is unclear. V was trimmed by 0 bases and J by 0 bases, leaving 5 bases between them. The CDR3 covers 14 residues. In germline, CDR1 is SGHDN, CDR2 FVKESK. The CDR3 here is CASSQDVMNTEAFF. DNA of the CDR3: TGTGCCAGCAGCCAAGATGTAATGAACACTGAAGCTTTCTTT.

The chain employs TRBV30 and TRBJ2-6; D gene uncertain. V was cut by 3 bases and J by 0 bases, with 9 bases left in between. Germline V CDR1 and CDR2: GTSNPN, SVGIG (reference sequence). The CDR3 sequence is 15 residues long. The CDR3 loop is CAWRHMLSGANVLTF. In DNA, the CDR3 is TGTGCCTGGAGGCACATGCTCTCTGGGGCCAACGTCCTGACTTTC.

V and J are TRBV7-8 and TRBJ1-4; no definite D call. CDR1 and CDR2 from the germline V gene are SGHVS and FQNEAQ. This CDR3 has 15 residues. The V and J ends lost 1 base and 5 bases respectively, with 11 bases between them. CDR3 sequence: CASSLGGSRNEKLFF. CDR3 DNA: TGTGCCAGCAGCTTAGGTGGGAGTCGGAATGAAAAACTGTTTTTT.

The chain has TRBV6-1 and TRBJ2-3, with 15 positions matching TRBD2. The germline gives CDR1 MNHNS, CDR2 SASEGT. Trimming removed 4 bases from V and 4 bases from J; junction bases left unmatched: 0. CDR3 length equals 15 residues. DNA of the CDR3: TGTGCCAGCAGTGGGACTAGCGGGGGGGCAGATACGCAGTATTTT. Translated: CASSGTSGGADTQYF.

This chain uses TRBV19 with TRBJ2-7; a weak D match, TRBD2 (6 bases). With 3 bases removed from V and 0 bases from J, the gap between germline ends came to 6 bases. In germline, CDR1 is LNHDA, CDR2 SQIVND (reference sequence). The CDR3 runs to 13 residues. The CDR3: CASSIGSSYEQYF. The CDR3 DNA is TGTGCCAGTAGTATCGGGAGCTCCTACGAGCAGTACTTC.

This sequence joins TRBV6-4 and TRBJ2-2; the D gene is possibly TRBD1 (6 bases). The V and J ends lost 5 bases and 0 bases respectively, with 7 bases between them. The germline gives CDR1 MRHNA, CDR2 SNTAGT. There are 14 residues in the CDR3. The CDR3 DNA reads as TGTGCCAGCAGTCAGGGGTCGAACACCGGGGAGCTGTTTTTT. Its translation: CASSQGSNTGELFF.

The chain joins TRBV18 to TRBJ1-1, with a possible D match to TRBD1 (6 bases). The V end was cut by 4 bases, the J end by 1 base, with 13 bases between. CDR3 length: 15 residues. Looked up from germline, CDR1 is KGHSH and CDR2 is LQKENI. CDR3 loop: CASSLDDRSNTEAFF. Here the CDR3 DNA reads TGTGCCAGCTCACTCGACGACAGGTCGAACACTGAAGCTTTCTTT. Based on the CDR3 plus reference TRBV18 and TRBJ1-1, the full variable domain is NAGVMQNPRHLVRRRGQEARLRCSPMKGHSHVYWYRQLPEEGLKFMVYLQKENIIDESGMPKERFSAEFPKEGPSILRIQQVVRGDSAAYFCASSLDDRSNTEAFFGQGTRLTVV.

The chain links TRBV5-4 to TRBJ2-1; tentative D call: TRBD1 (6 bases). Germline V gives CDR1 SGHNT, CDR2 YYREEE (reference sequence). The CDR3 has 15 amino acids. V gave up 3 bases and J gave up 10 bases, with 20 bases separating them. The CDR3 sequence: CASSSPQGQNREQFF. Here the CDR3 DNA reads TGTGCCAGCAGCTCCCCACAGGGTCAGAATCGAGAGCAGTTCTTC. The entire variable domain, with the rest obtained from reference TRBV5-4 and TRBJ2-1, is as follows: ETGVTQSPTHLIKTRGQQVTLRCSSQSGHNTVSWYQQALGQGPQFIFQYYREEENGRGNFPPRFSGLQFPNYSSELNVNALELDDSALYLCASSSPQGQNREQFFGPGTRLTVL.

Here the CDR3 DNA reads TGTGCCAGCAGCTTGACAGGGGTCTACAATGAGCAGTTCTTC. It yields the protein CASSLTGVYNEQFF. The chain combines TRBV5-4 with TRBJ2-1, with 7 bases identical to TRBD1. Germline CDR1 and CDR2: SGHNT and YYREEE (reference sequence). The CDR3 totals 14 residues. V lost 1 base to trimming and J lost 3 bases; unmatched junction nucleotides: 1.

The V and J genes are TRBV19 and TRBJ2-3, with TRBD1 matching over 7 bases. With 5 bases clipped from V and 6 bases from J, the junction kept 8 bases outside the gene matches. CDR1 and CDR2 from the germline V gene are LNHDA and SQIVND (reference sequence). The CDR3 has 14 amino acids. The CDR3 spells CASSVLTGMDTQYF. CDR3 bases: TGTGCCAGTAGTGTCCTGACAGGGATGGATACGCAGTATTTT.

The CDR3 sequence is CASTGTSGGREETQYF. In DNA, the CDR3 is TGTGCCAGTACCGGGACTAGCGGGGGCCGGGAGGAGACCCAGTACTTC. V and J are TRBV19 and TRBJ2-5; the match to TRBD2 covers 14 bases. CDR1 LNHDA and CDR2 SQIVND come from the germline V gene (reference sequence). The CDR3 loop spans 16 amino acids. V dropped 7 bases and J dropped 5; count of bases not matched to a gene: 9.

Comment on this clone: Compared with germline, one end of the junction differs, possibly owing to a read error. The V gene is TRBV18, the J gene TRBJ2-2, with 7 nucleotides matching TRBD2. The germline gives CDR1 KGHSH, CDR2 LQKENI. The length of the CDR3 is 16 residues. The CDR3 DNA follows: TGTGCCAGCGCACCGACACTAGCGTCGAACACCGGGGAGCTGTTTTTT. Translation gives CASAPTLASNTGELFF.

V is TRBV19 and J is TRBJ2-1; TRBD2 might be the D (5 bases). The length of the CDR3 is 16 residues. V was pared by 1 base and J by 9 bases, with 19 bases between. CDR1 LNHDA and CDR2 SQIVND come from the germline V gene (reference sequence). CDR3: CASSIVRGGVVGEQFF. As DNA, the CDR3 is TGTGCCAGTAGTATAGTTCGCGGAGGAGTGGTTGGTGAGCAGTTCTTC.

This rearrangement joins TRBV5-1 to TRBJ1-2, with D tentatively TRBD1 (6 bases). Germline CDR1 is SGHRS and CDR2 is YFSETQ. The CDR3 covers 15 residues. The ends were cut back, 2 bases at V and 8 bases at J, with 19 bases in the middle. The CDR3 loop is CASSLGSTGREGYTF. DNA for the CDR3: TGCGCCAGCAGCTTAGGCTCCACAGGGCGGGAGGGCTACACCTTC. Together with reference TRBV5-1 and TRBJ1-2, the CDR3 gives the full variable domain: KAGVTQTPRYLIKTRGQQVTLSCSPISGHRSVSWYQQTPGQGLQFLFEYFSETQRNKGNFPGRFSGRQFSNSRSEMNVSTLELGDSALYLCASSLGSTGREGYTFGSGTRLTVV.

The chain is built from TRBV2 and TRBJ1-2; TRBD1 might be the D (5 bases). The V end was cut by 6 bases, the J end by 4 bases, with 18 bases between. The CDR3 consists of 15 residues. CDR1 and CDR2 (germline): SNHLY, FYNNEI. Here the CDR3 reads CASSVGGDATYGYTF. The CDR3 bases are TGTGCCAGCAGCGTAGGAGGGGACGCCACCTATGGCTACACCTTC.

This chain joins TRBV7-2 and TRBJ2-7; D is undetermined. This CDR3 is 12 amino acids long. Trimming removed 3 bases from V and 4 bases from J, with 7 bases in between. From germline, CDR1 is SGHTA and CDR2 FQGNSA. CDR3 amino acids: CASSLYGYEQYF. The CDR3 nucleotides read TGTGCCAGCAGCTTGTACGGGTACGAGCAGTACTTC.

The V and J genes are TRBV9 and TRBJ1-1; D is perhaps TRBD1 (5 bases). CDR1 and CDR2 (germline): SGDLS, YYNGEE. The CDR3 consists of 14 residues. Deletions cut 0 bases from V and 3 bases from J, with 9 bases between. CDR3 nucleotide sequence: TGTGCCAGCAGCGTAGGAGGCAGGGACACTGAAGCTTTCTTT. Its protein product is CASSVGGRDTEAFF.

The rearrangement links TRBV18 to TRBJ1-2; D is perhaps TRBD1 (6 bases). This CDR3 is 15 amino acids long. Looked up from germline, CDR1 is KGHSH and CDR2 is LQKENI. Trimming removed 2 bases from V and 2 bases from J, with 12 bases in between. CDR3 residues: CASSPTGQQNYGYTF. In DNA form, the CDR3 reads TGTGCCAGCTCACCAACGGGACAACAGAACTATGGCTACACCTTC.

This chain links TRBV5-3 with TRBJ1-2; D uncertain. TRBV5-3 is known as an ORF, though its function is uncertain. V lost 4 bases and J 3 bases, leaving 16 bases between the germline ends. This CDR3 region has 15 residues. Here the CDR3 reads CARSPFRSLDYGYTF. CDR3 sequence (DNA): TGTGCCAGAAGCCCGTTTAGGAGCTTGGACTATGGCTACACCTTC.

V and J are TRBV6-6 and TRBJ2-3, with 7 nucleotides matching TRBD1. Germline V gene sequence: CDR1 MNHNY, CDR2 SVGAGI (reference sequence). The J segment lost 3 bases and the V segment lost 2 bases, leaving 2 bases of the junction unmatched. CDR3 length: 14 amino acids. CDR3 nucleotides: TGTGCCAGCAGTTACAGGGACAGAACAGATACGCAGTATTTT. The encoded protein is CASSYRDRTDTQYF.

The chain is built from TRBV30 and TRBJ2-2; TRBD1 agrees at 9 bases. This CDR3 comprises 14 residues. CDR1 GTSNPN and CDR2 SVGIG come from the germline V gene (reference sequence). Unmatched junction bases numbered 3, after V lost 2 bases and J lost 5 bases. The CDR3 DNA is TGTGCCTGGAGTTGGACAGGGGTAACCGGGGAGCTGTTTTTT. It yields the protein CAWSWTGVTGELFF.

The V call is TRBV6-5, the J call TRBJ1-1; D remains unclear. V was shortened by 7 bases and J by 5 bases, with 17 bases between the two germline ends. This CDR3 region has 14 residues. In germline, CDR1 is MNHEY, CDR2 SVGAGI. CDR3 sequence reads: CASNPLSGLTEAFF. The CDR3 DNA follows: TGTGCCAGCAATCCCCTATCGGGTCTTACTGAAGCTTTCTTT.

The V gene is TRBV9, the J gene TRBJ1-5, with TRBD1 matching 8 bases. V lost 5 bases to trimming and J lost 5 bases; unmatched junction nucleotides: 6. The CDR3 runs 14 residues. Germline CDR1 is SGDLS and CDR2 is YYNGEE. As DNA, the CDR3 is TGTGCCAGCAGTCTTGGACAGGGACATCAGCCCCAGCATTTT. Protein: CASSLGQGHQPQHF.

V gene TRBV2 combines with J gene TRBJ1-5, with D possibly being TRBD1 (6 bases). The CDR3 consists of 15 residues. In germline, CDR1 is SNHLY, CDR2 FYNNEI. V dropped 4 bases and J dropped 3 bases, with 13 bases sitting between them. Here the CDR3 DNA reads TGTGCCAGCAGTGGATCTGGGGACAACAATCAGCCCCAGCATTTT. It yields the protein CASSGSGDNNQPQHF.

The gene calls are TRBV6-1 and TRBJ1-1; no definite D call. From germline, CDR1 is MNHNS and CDR2 SASEGT. V gave up 3 bases and J gave up 1 base, with 15 bases separating them. This CDR3 region has 16 residues. The DNA for the CDR3 is TGTGCCAGCAGTGAGAACAGACTACTTTGGAACACTGAAGCTTTCTTT. It is translated as CASSENRLLWNTEAFF.

The gene calls are TRBV7-2 and TRBJ1-1, with TRBD1 identical over 9 bases. Germline V gives CDR1 SGHTA, CDR2 FQGNSA. The CDR3 extends over 15 amino acids. The J segment lost 7 bases and the V segment lost 0 bases, leaving 6 bases of the junction unmatched. CDR3: CASSLAGQGMDEAFF. The CDR3 nucleotides read TGTGCCAGCAGCTTAGCCGGACAGGGGATGGATGAAGCTTTCTTT.